Shown below are 29 T cell receptor beta chains from a single sample sequenced in a study of blood T cells in healthy people across ages. The use of a sample-barcoded 5' primer and a J-beta primer mix characterized a second PCR of about 7 to 12 cycles. TCRdb reanalysed the 5' RACE reads using MiXCR and keeps one entry per CDR3 protein. The sample has about 830,000 distinct CDR3 sequences; less than 80% are singletons. Sequenced input: blood. These receptors all stem from a man aged 25 to 40 in good health.

The chain uses TRBV29-1 and TRBJ2-1; D possibly corresponds to TRBD1 (5 bases). Trimming left V 3 bases short and J 5 bases short, with 11 bases between. Germline lookup yields CDR1 SQVTM and CDR2 ANQGSEA. The CDR3 is 13 residues long. The CDR3, as DNA: TGCAGCGTTGAGGACATCAGGGACAATGAGCAGTTCTTC. Its protein product is CSVEDIRDNEQFF.

This clonotype was observed a handful of times. The rearrangement uses TRBV5-1 and TRBJ2-5; TRBD2 aligns across 9 bases. The CDR3 is 16 residues long. The trim removed 1 base at V and 2 bases at J, leaving 6 bases unmatched. CDR1 SGHRS and CDR2 YFSETQ come from the germline V gene. The CDR3 here is CASSLRSSGDQETQYF. Here the CDR3 DNA reads TGCGCCAGCAGCTTGCGGTCTAGCGGGGATCAAGAGACCCAGTACTTC.

This chain links TRBV5-1 with TRBJ1-1; 9 bases match TRBD1. CDR1 is SGHRS and CDR2 is YFSETQ in the germline V gene. This CDR3 comprises 13 residues. The V gene end was trimmed by 3 bases and the J gene end by 5 bases; junction bases not matched to a gene: 2. This CDR3 is CASSWTGVTEAFF. The DNA for the CDR3 is TGCGCCAGCAGCTGGACAGGGGTGACTGAAGCTTTCTTT.

The count of this clonotype is one. The J gene is TRBJ2-1, the V gene TRBV15; unclear D gene. The CDR3 is 14 residues long. The V end was cut by 1 base, the J end by 0 bases, with 4 bases between. Germline V CDR1 and CDR2: LNHNV, YYDKDF (reference sequence). The CDR3 is CATSRGDSYNEQFF. CDR3 nucleotides: TGTGCCACCAGCAGAGGGGACTCCTACAATGAGCAGTTCTTC.

This clonotype has only a few counts. The chain is built from TRBV27 and TRBJ1-1; 10 bases are shared with TRBD1. The trim removed 4 bases at V and 4 bases at J, leaving 6 bases unmatched. This CDR3 comprises 15 residues. CDR1 MNHEY and CDR2 SMNVEV come from the germline V gene (reference sequence). CDR3 sequence: CASSSWDRGSTEAFF. The DNA of the CDR3 is TGTGCCAGCAGTTCCTGGGACAGGGGTTCCACTGAAGCTTTCTTT.

This clonotype was seen just once. The chain is built from TRBV5-1 and TRBJ2-4; 8 nucleotides align to TRBD1. With the DNA end fitting TRBJ2-5 better, the J assignment may be wrong. The CDR3 runs 17 residues. From germline, CDR1 is SGHRS and CDR2 YFSETQ. The CDR3 is CASSLERTGTYAETQYF. The CDR3 DNA is TGCGCCAGCAGCTTAGAAAGGACAGGGACCTACGCGGAGACCCAGTACTTC.

This clonotype was recorded at least ten times. This chain links TRBV4-3 with TRBJ2-5; D not certain. Germline-derived CDR1 and CDR2 are LGHNA and YSLEER. V lost 1 base and J lost 1, with 7 bases in between. The CDR3 has 14 amino acids. The CDR3 region has the DNA TGCGCCAGCAGCCAAGTTGGGTCCCAAGAGACCCAGTACTTC. It is translated as CASSQVGSQETQYF.

The chain combines TRBV5-5 with TRBJ2-7; 8 bases agree with TRBD1. The V gene's germline CDR1 is SGHKS and CDR2 YYEKEE (reference sequence). CDR3 length: 14 amino acids. Trimming took 0 bases from V and 6 from J; bases not matched to a gene: 5. This CDR3 reads CASSLVRGHLEQYF. The CDR3 nucleotides read TGTGCCAGCAGCTTGGTCAGGGGGCATCTCGAGCAGTACTTC.

The V call is TRBV10-3, the J call TRBJ2-4, with 11 bases matching TRBD1. V lost 5 bases, J lost 1 base, and 13 bases stayed unmatched. Germline V lookup: CDR1 ENHRY, CDR2 SYGVKD. CDR3 length: 19 residues. This CDR3 is CAISPGQGDGGDAKNIQYF. The CDR3 DNA is TGTGCCATCAGTCCGGGACAGGGGGATGGTGGGGACGCCAAAAACATTCAGTACTTC.

This clonotype has more than one count but fewer than ten. The CDR3, as DNA: TGTGCCAGCAGCTTATATTCAGGGGGGCACAATGAGCAGTTCTTC. Its translation is CASSLYSGGHNEQFF. The chain carries TRBV11-2 and TRBJ2-1, with D maybe TRBD1 (7 bases). Germline CDR1 and CDR2: SGHAT and FQNNGV. Trimming took 2 bases from V and 5 from J, leaving 13 bases between them. The CDR3 has 15 residues.

This clonotype was seen only a few times. As DNA, the CDR3 is TGCGCCAGCACGGAGGGGGCGCGTGGCTACACCTTC. This translates into CASTEGARGYTF. V usage is TRBV5-1 and J usage is TRBJ1-2; TRBD1 matches 7 bases. The CDR3 is 12 amino acids. Looked up from germline, CDR1 is SGHRS and CDR2 is YFSETQ. V shed 6 bases, J shed 7 bases, and the junction held 6 bases outside the gene matches. Combining the CDR3 with reference TRBV5-1 and TRBJ1-2 gives the whole variable domain KAGVTQTPRYLIKTRGQQVTLSCSPISGHRSVSWYQQTPGQGLQFLFEYFSETQRNKGNFPGRFSGRQFSNSRSEMNVSTLELGDSALYLCASTEGARGYTFGSGTRLTVV.

The chain has TRBV7-2 and TRBJ2-1, with D possibly matching TRBD2 (5 bases). Trimming removed 5 bases from V and 6 bases from J, with 14 bases in between. Germline V gives CDR1 SGHTA, CDR2 FQGNSA. The CDR3 spans 14 residues. The CDR3 reads CASSLRRTSNEQFF. DNA for the CDR3: TGTGCCAGCAGCCTCAGAAGGACTTCCAATGAGCAGTTCTTC.

The J gene is TRBJ2-5, the V gene TRBV11-2; D is perhaps TRBD1 (5 bases). The CDR3 has 18 residues. V was cut by 1 base and J by 1 base, with 19 bases left in between. CDR1 and CDR2 (germline): SGHAT, FQNNGV. CDR3 amino acids: CASSLGRSGQTRQETQYF. CDR3 nucleotide sequence: TGTGCCAGCAGCTTAGGTAGATCAGGGCAAACTCGCCAAGAGACCCAGTACTTC.

V usage is TRBV4-3 and J usage is TRBJ2-5; D perhaps matches TRBD2 (5 bases). Germline loops: CDR1 LGHNA, CDR2 YSLEER. V shed 4 bases and J shed 4 bases, with 25 bases lying between them. There are 18 residues in the CDR3. The CDR3 nucleotides are TGCGCCAGCAGCCCTAGGGTCGGGGATCACCTACTGGTAGAGACCCAGTACTTC. Translating it yields CASSPRVGDHLLVETQYF.

The rearrangement joins TRBV5-1 to TRBJ2-1; 13 bases match TRBD2. The J call is uncertain, as TRBJ2-7 better fits the DNA end. From germline, CDR1 is SGHRS and CDR2 YFSETQ. This CDR3 is built from 16 residues. The chain's CDR3 is CASSLGTSGTYNEQYF. As DNA, the CDR3 is TGCGCCAGCAGCTTAGGGACTAGCGGGACCTACAATGAGCAGTACTTC.

J is TRBJ2-4 and V is TRBV28, with D unresolved. The J call may be mistaken, given a closer DNA end match to TRBJ2-7. The CDR3 is made up of 13 amino acids. CDR1 is MDHEN and CDR2 is SYDVKM in the germline V gene. CDR3 residues: CASSFGTVDEQYF. For the CDR3, the DNA is TGTGCCAGCAGTTTTGGTACAGTCGACGAGCAGTACTTC.

A remark on this clonotype: Possible read error: a much larger clone is one base away. The rearrangement links TRBV7-6 to TRBJ2-7; D not resolved. The CDR3 runs to 13 residues. Germline V gives CDR1 SGHVS, CDR2 FNYEAQ. Trimming left V 3 bases short and J 3 bases short, with 9 bases between. DNA for the CDR3: TGTGCCAGCAGCTTTCGGAGCTACTACGAGCAGTACTTC. The encoded protein is CASSFRSYYEQYF.

The chain is built from TRBV5-6 and TRBJ2-1; 9 bases line up with TRBD1. Germline CDR1 reads SGHDT; CDR2 reads YYEEEE. This CDR3 spans 17 amino acids. The J segment lost 3 bases and the V segment lost 0 bases, leaving 7 bases of the junction unmatched. Here the CDR3 reads CASSLEIGTGIYNEQFF. In nucleotides, the CDR3 is TGTGCCAGCAGCTTGGAAATAGGGACAGGGATCTACAATGAGCAGTTCTTC. The complete variable domain, with remaining parts taken from reference TRBV5-6 and TRBJ2-1, reads DAGVTQSPTHLIKTRGQQVTLRCSPKSGHDTVSWYQQALGQGPQFIFQYYEEEERQRGNFPDRFSGHQFPNYSSELNVNALLLGDSALYLCASSLEIGTGIYNEQFFGPGTRLTVL.

In regard to this clonotype: One end of the junction is discordant with germline, which a read error may explain. J is TRBJ2-7 and V is TRBV7-2, with 7 bases fitting TRBD2. The V gene's germline CDR1 is SGHTA and CDR2 FQGNSA. This CDR3 is 14 amino acids long. Written as DNA, the CDR3 is TGTGCCAGCAGCCCTGCGAGCGGGGCCTACGGGCAGTACTTC. Translated: CASSPASGAYGQYF.

CDR3 nucleotide sequence: TGTGCCAGCAGACGTAATACCTACGAGCAGTACTTC. Protein: CASRRNTYEQYF. The J gene is TRBJ2-5, the V gene TRBV7-2; D is unresolved. With the DNA end fitting TRBJ2-7 better, the J assignment may be wrong. The CDR3 is 12 residues long. Germline CDR1 is SGHTA and CDR2 is FQGNSA.

V and J are TRBV12-3 or TRBV12-4 and TRBJ2-5, with 7 bases aligning to TRBD2. The V and J ends lost 7 bases and 1 base, in that order; junction bases with no gene match: 9. The CDR3 has 15 amino acids. This chain's CDR3 is CASKPGGSVQETQYF. CDR3 in DNA: TGTGCCAGCAAACCGGGGGGATCGGTCCAAGAGACCCAGTACTTC.

The chain is built from TRBV28 and TRBJ2-7; 8 positions agree with TRBD1. The J call is doubtful: the DNA matches TRBJ2-5 better. CDR3 size: 15 residues. Germline assignment: CDR1 MDHEN and CDR2 SYDVKM. CDR3 sequence: CASSPLPGQVETQYF. CDR3 coding DNA: TGTGCCAGCAGTCCCCTACCGGGACAGGTAGAGACCCAGTACTTC.

This chain joins TRBV6-6 and TRBJ1-1; D is undetermined. The CDR3 is 13 residues long. Germline assignment: CDR1 MNHNY and CDR2 SVGAGI (reference sequence). The V and J ends lost 6 bases and 1 base respectively, with 9 bases between them. The CDR3 DNA sequence: TGTGCCAGCAGCCCCGCTTCGAACACTGAAGCTTTCTTT. Its translation: CASSPASNTEAFF.

The genes are TRBV3-1 and TRBJ1-2; tentatively, D is TRBD1 (6 bases). The CDR3 contains 15 residues. Between the trimmed V and J ends, which lost 4 bases and 4 bases, there was a span of 16 bases. Germline V gene data show CDR1 as LGHDT and CDR2 as YNNKEL (reference sequence). Here the CDR3 DNA reads TGTGCCAGCAGCCTGAACGAGGGGGGGCTCTATGGCTACACCTTC. Residues: CASSLNEGGLYGYTF.

V gene TRBV12-3 or TRBV12-4 combines with J gene TRBJ1-2; D not resolved. V lost 10 bases and J lost 4, with 16 bases in between. The length of the CDR3 is 13 residues. The CDR3 loop is CATAAERVYGYTF. CDR3 bases: TGTGCCACCGCAGCCGAAAGGGTCTATGGCTACACCTTC.

This chain joins TRBV9 and TRBJ1-2; 7 nucleotides line up with TRBD1. Germline V gene data show CDR1 as SGDLS and CDR2 as YYNGEE. The V gene end was trimmed by 0 bases and the J gene end by 6 bases; junction bases not matched to a gene: 8. The CDR3 has 15 amino acids. The CDR3 region is CASSVAEGALHGYTF. CDR3 in DNA: TGTGCCAGCAGCGTAGCTGAGGGGGCGCTTCATGGCTACACCTTC.

V gene TRBV20-1 combines with J gene TRBJ1-5; a possible D gene is TRBD1 (6 bases). V was trimmed by 3 bases and J by 4 bases, leaving 19 bases between them. Germline lookup yields CDR1 DFQATT and CDR2 SNEGSKA (reference sequence). This CDR3 has 16 residues. DNA for the CDR3: TGCAGTGCTAGTTTATTAGGGGGACGCCTTAATCAGCCCCAGCATTTT. It is translated as CSASLLGGRLNQPQHF.

The chain is built from TRBV28 and TRBJ2-4; 11 bases map to TRBD1. Germline trimming cut 1 base from V and 6 bases from J; bases unmatched to any gene: 2. This CDR3 region has 15 residues. Germline lookup yields CDR1 MDHEN and CDR2 SYDVKM. CDR3 bases: TGTGCCAGCAGTTTATTTGGGACAGGGGGAAACATTCAGTACTTC. Amino acid sequence: CASSLFGTGGNIQYF.

This chain links TRBV7-2 with TRBJ2-7; possible D gene TRBD2, 6 bases. The CDR3 is 16 residues long. The ends were cut back, 5 bases at V and 5 bases at J, with 22 bases in the middle. Germline lookup yields CDR1 SGHTA and CDR2 FQGNSA. Here the CDR3 reads CASSPTRSGASDEQYF. DNA of the CDR3: TGTGCCAGCAGCCCGACTAGGAGTGGGGCGTCCGACGAGCAGTACTTC.